This T cell receptor beta chain was sequenced in a study of cytomegalovirus exposure and HLA in healthy donors. For the study at large: A later analysis reported the 100 to 150 validation repertoires used the same platform as the 550 to 700 first-cohort repertoires.

Overall study results and limits: The classifier reportedly diagnosed cytomegalovirus status with high sensitivity and specificity. Subsequent analysis found a tendency for first-cohort TCR clusters to co-occur within the 120 or so validation repertoires.

Profiling relied on immunoSEQ multiplex PCR, and the TCRdb table lists in-frame clones only, not all of them. This table holds 60,000 to 85,000 clones, under 96% found once. A remark on this clone: Its target is not known.

This CDR3 contains 16 residues. Germline CDR1 and CDR2: MNHNS and SASEGT. Trimming at V came to 4 bases and at J to 4 bases, leaving 10 bases not matched to a gene. The genes are TRBV6-1 and TRBJ2-5; 9 nucleotides align to TRBD2. The clonotype was recovered from a woman between 18 and 30 years old in good health and CMV-seropositive. What was sequenced was PBMCs. The DNA of the CDR3 is TGTGCCAGCAGTGCTGTAGCGGGAGTTTTAGGAGAGACCCAGTACTTC. Residues: CASSAVAGVLGETQYF.